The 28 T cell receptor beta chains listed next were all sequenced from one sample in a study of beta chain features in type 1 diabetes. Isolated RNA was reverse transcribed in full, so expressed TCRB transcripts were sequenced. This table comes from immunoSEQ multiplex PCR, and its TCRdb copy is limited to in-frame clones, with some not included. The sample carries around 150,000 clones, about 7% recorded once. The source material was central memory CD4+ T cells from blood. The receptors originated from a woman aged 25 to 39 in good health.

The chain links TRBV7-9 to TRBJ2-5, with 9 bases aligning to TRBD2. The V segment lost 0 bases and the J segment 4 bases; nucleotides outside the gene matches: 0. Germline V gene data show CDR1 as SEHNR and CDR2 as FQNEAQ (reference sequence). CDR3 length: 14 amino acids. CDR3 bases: TGTGCCAGCAGCTTAGCTAGCGGGAGAGAGACCCAGTACTTC. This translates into CASSLASGRETQYF.

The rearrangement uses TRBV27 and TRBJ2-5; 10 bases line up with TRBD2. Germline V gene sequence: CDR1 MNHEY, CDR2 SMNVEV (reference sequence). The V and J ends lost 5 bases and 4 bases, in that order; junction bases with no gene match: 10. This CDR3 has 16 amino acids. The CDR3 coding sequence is TGTGCCAGCAGTGGCCTGGGGCTAGCGGGAGTAGAGACCCAGTACTTC. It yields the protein CASSGLGLAGVETQYF.

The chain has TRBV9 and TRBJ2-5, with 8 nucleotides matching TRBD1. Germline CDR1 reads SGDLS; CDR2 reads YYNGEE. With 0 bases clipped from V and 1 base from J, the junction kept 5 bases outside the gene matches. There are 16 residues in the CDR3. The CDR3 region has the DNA TGTGCCAGCAGCGTAGCGGGCAGGGGGCTCCAAGAGACCCAGTACTTC. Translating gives CASSVAGRGLQETQYF.

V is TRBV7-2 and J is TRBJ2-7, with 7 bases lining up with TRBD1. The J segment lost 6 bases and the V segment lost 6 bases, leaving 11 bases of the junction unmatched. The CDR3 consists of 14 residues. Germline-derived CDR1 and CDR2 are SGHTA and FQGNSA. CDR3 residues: CASRQPGTASEQYF. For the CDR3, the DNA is TGTGCCAGCAGGCAACCCGGGACAGCTTCCGAGCAGTACTTC.

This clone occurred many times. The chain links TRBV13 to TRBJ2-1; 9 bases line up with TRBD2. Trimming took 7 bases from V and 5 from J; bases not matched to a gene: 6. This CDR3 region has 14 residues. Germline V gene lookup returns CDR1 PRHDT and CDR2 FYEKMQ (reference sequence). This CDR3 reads CASTSSGTHNEQFF. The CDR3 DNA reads TGTGCCAGCACCTCTAGCGGGACCCACAATGAGCAGTTCTTC.

The CDR3 DNA reads TGTGCCAGCTCACTCCTGGACAGAACAGATACGCAGTATTTT. Its protein product is CASSLLDRTDTQYF. V and J are TRBV18 and TRBJ2-3; tentatively, D is TRBD1 (6 bases). The CDR3 is 14 amino acids. V dropped 4 bases and J dropped 3 bases, with 11 bases sitting between them. Germline values: CDR1 KGHSH, CDR2 LQKENI.

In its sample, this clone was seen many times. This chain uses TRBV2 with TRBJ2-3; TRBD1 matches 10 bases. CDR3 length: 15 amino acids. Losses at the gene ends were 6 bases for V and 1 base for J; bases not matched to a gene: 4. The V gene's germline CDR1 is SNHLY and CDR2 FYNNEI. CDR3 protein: CASSLGTGGTDTQYF. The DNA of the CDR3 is TGTGCCAGCAGCCTAGGGACAGGGGGCACAGATACGCAGTATTTT.

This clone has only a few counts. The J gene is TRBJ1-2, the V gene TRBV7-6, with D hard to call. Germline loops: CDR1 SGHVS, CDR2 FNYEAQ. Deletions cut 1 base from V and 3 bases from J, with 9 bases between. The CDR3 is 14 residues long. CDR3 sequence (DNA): TGTGCCAGCAGCTTAGGTTCCGGGGACTATGGCTACACCTTC. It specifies CASSLGSGDYGYTF.

In DNA form, the CDR3 reads TGTGCCAGCAGAGGGGTTGGCAGTAATGAAAAACTGTTTTTT. It encodes CASRGVGSNEKLFF. The chain is built from TRBV6-5 and TRBJ1-4, with a tentative D call TRBD1 (5 bases). This CDR3 has 14 amino acids. The germline V gene has CDR1 MNHEY and CDR2 SVGAGI. Trimming took 6 bases from V and 4 from J, leaving 12 bases between them.

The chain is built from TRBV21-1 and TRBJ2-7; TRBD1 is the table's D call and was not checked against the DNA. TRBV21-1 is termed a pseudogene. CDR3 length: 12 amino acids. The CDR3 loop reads CASRDRGGEQYF. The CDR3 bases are TGTGCCAGCAGGGACAGGGGTGGCGAGCAGTACTTC.

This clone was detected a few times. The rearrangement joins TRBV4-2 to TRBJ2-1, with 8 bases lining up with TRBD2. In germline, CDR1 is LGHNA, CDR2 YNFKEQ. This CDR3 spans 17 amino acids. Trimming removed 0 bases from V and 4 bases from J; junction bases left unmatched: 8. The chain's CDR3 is CASSQDITSGRYNEQFF. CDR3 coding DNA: TGTGCCAGCAGCCAAGATATCACTAGCGGACGTTACAATGAGCAGTTCTTC.

The CDR3 DNA sequence: TGTGCCAGCAGCCAAGCCAGCGGGAGTCTCACAGATACGCAGTATTTT. Its protein product is CASSQASGSLTDTQYF. This chain joins TRBV14 and TRBJ2-3, with 8 bases lining up with TRBD2. V lost 1 base and J lost 2; bases outside the gene matches: 5. Germline CDR1 reads SGHDN; CDR2 reads FVKESK. CDR3 size: 16 residues.

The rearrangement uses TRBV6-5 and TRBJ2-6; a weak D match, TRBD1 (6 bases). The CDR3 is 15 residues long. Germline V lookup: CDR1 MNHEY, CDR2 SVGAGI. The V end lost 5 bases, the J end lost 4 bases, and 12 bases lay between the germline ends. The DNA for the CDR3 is TGTGCCAGCAGTCGCACAGGGTCAGGGGCCAACGTCCTGACTTTC. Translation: CASSRTGSGANVLTF.

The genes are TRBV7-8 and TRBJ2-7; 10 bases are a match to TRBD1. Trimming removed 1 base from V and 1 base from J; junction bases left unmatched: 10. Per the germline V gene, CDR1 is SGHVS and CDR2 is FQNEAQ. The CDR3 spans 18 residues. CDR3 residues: CASSLGVSGTGASYEQYF. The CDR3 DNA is TGTGCCAGCAGCTTAGGGGTTTCCGGGACAGGGGCGTCCTACGAGCAGTACTTC.

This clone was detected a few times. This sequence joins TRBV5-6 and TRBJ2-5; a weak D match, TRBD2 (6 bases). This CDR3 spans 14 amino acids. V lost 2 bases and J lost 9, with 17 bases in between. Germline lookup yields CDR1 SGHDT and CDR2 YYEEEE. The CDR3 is CASSFNTGARAQYF. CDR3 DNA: TGTGCCAGCAGCTTCAACACGGGAGCTAGGGCCCAGTACTTC.

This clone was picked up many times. The CDR3, as DNA: TGTGCCAGCAGTTCCCCAGCGGGAGCGACCTACGAGCAGTACTTC. Its protein is CASSSPAGATYEQYF. The chain couples TRBV28 to TRBJ2-7; 8 bases fit TRBD2. From germline, CDR1 is MDHEN and CDR2 SYDVKM. V lost 4 bases to trimming and J lost 2 bases; unmatched junction nucleotides: 7. CDR3 length: 15 residues.

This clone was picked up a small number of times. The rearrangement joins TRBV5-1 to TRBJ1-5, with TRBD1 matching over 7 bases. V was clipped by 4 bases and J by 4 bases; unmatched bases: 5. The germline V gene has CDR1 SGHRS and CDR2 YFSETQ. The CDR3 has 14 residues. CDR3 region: CASSAGTANQPQHF. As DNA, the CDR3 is TGCGCCAGCAGCGCCGGGACAGCTAATCAGCCCCAGCATTTT. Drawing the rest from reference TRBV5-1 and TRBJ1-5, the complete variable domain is KAGVTQTPRYLIKTRGQQVTLSCSPISGHRSVSWYQQTPGQGLQFLFEYFSETQRNKGNFPGRFSGRQFSNSRSEMNVSTLELGDSALYLCASSAGTANQPQHFGDGTRLSIL.

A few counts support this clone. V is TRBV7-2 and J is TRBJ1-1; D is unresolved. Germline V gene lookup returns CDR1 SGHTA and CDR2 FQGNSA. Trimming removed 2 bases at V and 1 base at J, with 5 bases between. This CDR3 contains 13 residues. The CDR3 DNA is TGTGCCAGCAGCTTACCACAGAACACTGAAGCTTTCTTT. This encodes CASSLPQNTEAFF.

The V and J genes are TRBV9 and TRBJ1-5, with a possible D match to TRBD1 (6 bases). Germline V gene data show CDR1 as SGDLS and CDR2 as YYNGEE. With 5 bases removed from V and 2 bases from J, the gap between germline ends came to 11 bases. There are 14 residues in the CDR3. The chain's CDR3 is CASSSRGGNQPQHF. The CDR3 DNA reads TGTGCCAGCAGTTCCAGGGGAGGCAATCAGCCCCAGCATTTT.

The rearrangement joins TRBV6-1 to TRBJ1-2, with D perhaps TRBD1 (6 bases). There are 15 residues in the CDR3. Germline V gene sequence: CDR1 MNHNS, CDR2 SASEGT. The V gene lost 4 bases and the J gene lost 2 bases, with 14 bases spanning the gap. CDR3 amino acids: CASSVVQGQNYGYTF. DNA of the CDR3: TGTGCCAGCAGTGTTGTCCAGGGGCAGAACTATGGCTACACCTTC.

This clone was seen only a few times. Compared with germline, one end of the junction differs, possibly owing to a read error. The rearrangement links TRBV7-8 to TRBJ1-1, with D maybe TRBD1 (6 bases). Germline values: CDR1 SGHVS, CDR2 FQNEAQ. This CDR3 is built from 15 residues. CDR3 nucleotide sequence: TGTGCCAGCAGATTAGCGGACAGATTGAACACTGAAGCTTTCTTT. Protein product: CASRLADRLNTEAFF.

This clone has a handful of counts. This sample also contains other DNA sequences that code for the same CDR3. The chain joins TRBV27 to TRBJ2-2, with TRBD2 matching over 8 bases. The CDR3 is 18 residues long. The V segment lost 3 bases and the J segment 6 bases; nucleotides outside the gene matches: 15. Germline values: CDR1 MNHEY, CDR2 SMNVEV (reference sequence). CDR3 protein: CASSFLSSGLGRAGELFF. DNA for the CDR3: TGTGCCAGCAGTTTCCTTTCTTCGGGACTAGGAAGGGCCGGGGAGCTGTTTTTT.

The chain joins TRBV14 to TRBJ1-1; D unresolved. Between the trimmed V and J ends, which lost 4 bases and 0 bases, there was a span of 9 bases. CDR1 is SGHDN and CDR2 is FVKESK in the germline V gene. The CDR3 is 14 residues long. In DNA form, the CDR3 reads TGTGCCAGCAGCCCCCTTCAGGTGAACACTGAAGCTTTCTTT. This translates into CASSPLQVNTEAFF.

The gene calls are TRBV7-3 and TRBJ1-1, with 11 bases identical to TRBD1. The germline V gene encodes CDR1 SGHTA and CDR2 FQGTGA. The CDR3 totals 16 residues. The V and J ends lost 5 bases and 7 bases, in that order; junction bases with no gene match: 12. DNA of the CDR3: TGTGCCAGCAGCACTAATCCGGACAGGGGGCAGGTTGAAGCTTTCTTT. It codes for CASSTNPDRGQVEAFF.

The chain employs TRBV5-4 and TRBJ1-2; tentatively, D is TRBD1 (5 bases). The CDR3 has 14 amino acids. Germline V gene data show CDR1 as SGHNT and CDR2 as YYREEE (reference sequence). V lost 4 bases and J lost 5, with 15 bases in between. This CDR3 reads CASSADTGGYGYTF. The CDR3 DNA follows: TGTGCCAGCAGCGCGGACACGGGGGGGTATGGCTACACCTTC.

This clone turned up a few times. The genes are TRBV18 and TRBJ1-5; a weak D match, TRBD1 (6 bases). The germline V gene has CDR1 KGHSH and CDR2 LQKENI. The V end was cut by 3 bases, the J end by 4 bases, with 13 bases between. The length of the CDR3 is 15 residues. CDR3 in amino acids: CASSPGAGVNQPQHF. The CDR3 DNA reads TGTGCCAGCTCACCGGGGGCAGGGGTAAATCAGCCCCAGCATTTT.

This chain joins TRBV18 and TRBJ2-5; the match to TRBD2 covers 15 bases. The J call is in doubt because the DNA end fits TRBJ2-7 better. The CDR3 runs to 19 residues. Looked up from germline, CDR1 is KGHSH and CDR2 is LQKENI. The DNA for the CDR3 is TGTGCCAGCTCCCGAATCGAATCGGGACTAGCGGGAGGTTCCTACGAGCAGTACTTC. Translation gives CASSRIESGLAGGSYEQYF.

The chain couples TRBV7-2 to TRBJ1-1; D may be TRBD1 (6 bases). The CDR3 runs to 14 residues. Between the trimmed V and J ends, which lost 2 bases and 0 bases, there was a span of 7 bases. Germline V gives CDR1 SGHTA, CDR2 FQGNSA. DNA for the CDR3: TGTGCCAGCAGCTTAAGACAGGTGAACACTGAAGCTTTCTTT. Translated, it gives CASSLRQVNTEAFF. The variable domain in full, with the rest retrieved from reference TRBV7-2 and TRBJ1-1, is GAGVSQSPSNKVTEKGKDVELRCDPISGHTALYWYRQSLGQGLEFLIYFQGNSAPDKSGLPSDRFSAERTGGSVSTLTIQRTQQEDSAVYLCASSLRQVNTEAFFGQGTRLTVV.